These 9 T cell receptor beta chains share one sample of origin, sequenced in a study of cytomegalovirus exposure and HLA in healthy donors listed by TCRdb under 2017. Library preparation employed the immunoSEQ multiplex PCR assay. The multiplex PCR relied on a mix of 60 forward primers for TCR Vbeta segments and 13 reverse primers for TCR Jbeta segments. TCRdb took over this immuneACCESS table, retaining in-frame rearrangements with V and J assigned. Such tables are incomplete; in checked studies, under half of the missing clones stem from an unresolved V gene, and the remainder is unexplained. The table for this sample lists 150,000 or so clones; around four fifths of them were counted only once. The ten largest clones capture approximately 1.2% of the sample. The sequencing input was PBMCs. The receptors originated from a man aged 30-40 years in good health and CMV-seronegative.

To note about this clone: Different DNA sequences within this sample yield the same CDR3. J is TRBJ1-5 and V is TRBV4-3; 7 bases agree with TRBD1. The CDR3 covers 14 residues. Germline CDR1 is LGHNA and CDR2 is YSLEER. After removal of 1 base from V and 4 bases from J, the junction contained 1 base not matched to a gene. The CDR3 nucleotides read TGCGCCAGCAGCCAAGTACAGGGGAATCAGCCCCAGCATTTT. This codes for CASSQVQGNQPQHF.

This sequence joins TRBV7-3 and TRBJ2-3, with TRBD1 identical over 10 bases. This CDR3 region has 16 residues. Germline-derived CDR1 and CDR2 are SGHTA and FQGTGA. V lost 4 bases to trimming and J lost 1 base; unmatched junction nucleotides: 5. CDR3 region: CASSSLTGGGTDTQYF. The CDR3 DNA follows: TGTGCCAGCAGCTCCCTGACAGGGGGCGGCACAGATACGCAGTATTTT.

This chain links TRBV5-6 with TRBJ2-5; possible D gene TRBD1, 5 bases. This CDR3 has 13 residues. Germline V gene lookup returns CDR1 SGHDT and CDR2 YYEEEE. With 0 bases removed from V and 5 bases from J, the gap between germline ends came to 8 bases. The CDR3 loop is CASSLEGMETQYF. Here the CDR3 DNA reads TGTGCCAGCAGCTTGGAGGGGATGGAGACCCAGTACTTC.

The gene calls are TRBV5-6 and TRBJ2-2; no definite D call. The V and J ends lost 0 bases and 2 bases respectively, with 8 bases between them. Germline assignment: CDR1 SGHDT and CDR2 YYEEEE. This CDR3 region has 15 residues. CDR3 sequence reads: CASSLGSPNTGELFF. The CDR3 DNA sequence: TGTGCCAGCAGCTTGGGTAGCCCCAACACCGGGGAGCTGTTTTTT.

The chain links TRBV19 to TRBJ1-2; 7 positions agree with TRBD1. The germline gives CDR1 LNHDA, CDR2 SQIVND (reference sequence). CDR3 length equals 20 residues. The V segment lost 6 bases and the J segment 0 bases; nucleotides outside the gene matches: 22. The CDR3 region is CASRSGWAGGPQGANYGYTF. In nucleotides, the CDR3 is TGTGCCAGTAGGTCGGGGTGGGCAGGAGGACCCCAGGGGGCTAACTATGGCTACACCTTC.

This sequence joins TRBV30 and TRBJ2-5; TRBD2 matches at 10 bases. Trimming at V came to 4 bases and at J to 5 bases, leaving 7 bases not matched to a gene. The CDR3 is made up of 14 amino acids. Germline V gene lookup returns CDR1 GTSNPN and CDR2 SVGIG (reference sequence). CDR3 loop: CAWTTTSGFETQYF. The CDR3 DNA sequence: TGTGCCTGGACTACGACTAGCGGGTTTGAGACCCAGTACTTC.

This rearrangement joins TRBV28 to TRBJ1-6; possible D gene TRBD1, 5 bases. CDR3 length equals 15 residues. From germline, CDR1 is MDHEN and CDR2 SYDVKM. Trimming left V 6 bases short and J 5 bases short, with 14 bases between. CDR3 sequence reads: CASSLSGPHNSPLHF. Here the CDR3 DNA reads TGTGCCAGCAGCCTCTCAGGGCCGCATAATTCACCCCTCCACTTT.

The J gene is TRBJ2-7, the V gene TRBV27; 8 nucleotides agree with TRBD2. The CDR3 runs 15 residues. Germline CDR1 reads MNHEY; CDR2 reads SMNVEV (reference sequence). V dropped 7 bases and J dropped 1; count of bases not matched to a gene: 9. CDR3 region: CASTRVRGGSYEQYF. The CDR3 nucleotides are TGTGCCAGCACCCGAGTTCGGGGGGGGTCCTACGAGCAGTACTTC.

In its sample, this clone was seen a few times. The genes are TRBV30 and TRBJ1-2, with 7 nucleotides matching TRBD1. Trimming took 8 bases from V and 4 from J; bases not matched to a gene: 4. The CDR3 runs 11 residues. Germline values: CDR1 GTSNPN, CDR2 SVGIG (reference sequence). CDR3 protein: CAARTGYGYTF. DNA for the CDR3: TGTGCCGCCAGGACAGGCTATGGCTACACCTTC.